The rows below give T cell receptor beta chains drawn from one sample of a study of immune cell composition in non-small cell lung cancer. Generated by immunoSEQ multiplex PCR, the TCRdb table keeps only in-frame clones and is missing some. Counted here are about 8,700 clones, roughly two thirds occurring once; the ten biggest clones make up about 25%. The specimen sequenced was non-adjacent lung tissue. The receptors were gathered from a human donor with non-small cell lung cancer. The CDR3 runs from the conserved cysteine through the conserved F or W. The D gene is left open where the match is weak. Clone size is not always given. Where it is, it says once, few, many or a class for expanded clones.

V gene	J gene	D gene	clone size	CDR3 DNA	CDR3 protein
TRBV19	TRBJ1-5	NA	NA	TGTGCCAGTAGTAATCAGGGCCATCAGCCCCAGCATTTT	CASSNQGHQPQHF
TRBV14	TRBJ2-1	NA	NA	TGTGCCAGCACAAAGACAAGCTCCTACAATGAGCAGTTCTTC	CASTKTSSYNEQFF
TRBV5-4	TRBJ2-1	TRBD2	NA	TGTGCCAGCAGCTACGGGACTAGCGGGGGGGCGAGTGAGCAGTTCTTC	CASSYGTSGGASEQFF
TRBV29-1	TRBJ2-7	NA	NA	TGCAGCGTTGAGGACAGATCATACGAGCAGTACTTC	CSVEDRSYEQYF
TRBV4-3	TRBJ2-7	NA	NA	TGCGCCAGCAGCCAAGATCAAGCGGGCTCCTACGAGCAGTACTTC	CASSQDQAGSYEQYF
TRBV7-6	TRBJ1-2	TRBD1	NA	TGTGCCAGCAGCGGGACAGGCGGGGGCTACACCTTC	CASSGTGGGYTF
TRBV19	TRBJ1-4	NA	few	TGTGCCAGTACAGACAGCCATGAAAAACTGTTTTTT	CASTDSHEKLFF
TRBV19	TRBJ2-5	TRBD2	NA	TGTGCCAGTAGTAGGCAGCGGGGGACTCAAGAGACCCAGTACTTC	CASSRQRGTQETQYF
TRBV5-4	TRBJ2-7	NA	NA	TGTGCCAGCAGCTTGGACTCTCAAACCTACGAGCAGTACTTC	CASSLDSQTYEQYF
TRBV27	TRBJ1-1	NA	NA	TGTGCCAGCAGTCCTTACAGAAACACTGAAGCTTTCTTT	CASSPYRNTEAFF
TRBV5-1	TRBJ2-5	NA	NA	TGCGCCAGCAGACCCCTAGTGGGCCAAGAGACCCAGTACTTC	CASRPLVGQETQYF
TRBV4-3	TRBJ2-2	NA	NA	TGCGCCAGCAGCCAAGATCGGACCGGGGAGCTGTTTTTT	CASSQDRTGELFF
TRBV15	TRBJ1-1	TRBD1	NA	TGTGCCACCAGCGAGGAAGGGCAGGGGGGAACTGAAGCTTTCTTT	CATSEEGQGGTEAFF
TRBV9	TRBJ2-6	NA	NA	TGTGCCAGCAGCGTAAGGACAATAGGATCTTCTGGGGCCAACGTCCTGACTTTC	CASSVRTIGSSGANVLTF
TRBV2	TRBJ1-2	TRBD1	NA	TGTGCCAGCAGCGACAGGGTGATTGATGGCTACACCTTC	CASSDRVIDGYTF
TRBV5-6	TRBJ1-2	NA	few	TGTGCCAGCAGCTTGTGGCCCGCTTATGGCTACACCTTC	CASSLWPAYGYTF
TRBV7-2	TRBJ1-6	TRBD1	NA	TGTGCCAGCAGTGAGGGACAGGGAAATTCACCCCTCCACTTT	CASSEGQGNSPLHF
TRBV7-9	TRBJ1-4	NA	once	TGTGCCAGCAGCTTAGGTTTGGGCGTCGGATCAACTAATGAAAAACTGTTTTTT	CASSLGLGVGSTNEKLFF
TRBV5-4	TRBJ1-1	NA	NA	TGTGCCAGCAGCCTTGGGGGGGCGCGGACTGAAGCTTTCTTT	CASSLGGARTEAFF
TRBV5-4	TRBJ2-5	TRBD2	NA	TGTGCCAGCAGCTCCGGGGGACAGGTTCTAGCGGGGGGGCACGAGACCCAGTACTTC	CASSSGGQVLAGGHETQYF
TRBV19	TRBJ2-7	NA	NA	TGTGCCAGTAGTACCATCAGGCTGGCCCCCACCTACGAGCAGTACTTC	CASSTIRLAPTYEQYF
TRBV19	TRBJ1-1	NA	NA	TGTGCCAGTAGTGGCCAACTGAACACTGAAGCTTTCTTT	CASSGQLNTEAFF
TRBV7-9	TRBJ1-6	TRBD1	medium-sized	TGTGCCAGCAGTGAGGGACAGGGAAATTCACCCCTCCACTTT	CASSEGQGNSPLHF
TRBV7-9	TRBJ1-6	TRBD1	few	TGTGCCAGCAGCTTAGGGACAGGGTATAATTCACCCCTCCACTTT	CASSLGTGYNSPLHF